This T cell receptor (beta chain) was sequenced for a study of blood T cell repertoires in COVID-19. Whole-study context: COVID-19 samples, acute and convalescent, were from the United States, Italy and Spain. Nucleic acid was either cDNA or gDNA, and it came from T cells, B-cell-depleted T cells, or PBMCs.

Measured with immunoSEQ multiplex PCR; TCRdb has only the in-frame clones, and not every one. The profile shows over 200,000 clones, around 88% of them singletons. Trimming took off 8 bases at V and 3 bases at J, with 12 bases between the two ends. The length of the CDR3 is 12 residues. Germline loops: CDR1 GTSNPN, CDR2 SVGIG (reference sequence). The source of this sequence is a man younger than 35 with active or convalescent COVID-19. This chain uses TRBV30 with TRBJ2-3; D perhaps matches TRBD2 (6 bases). Material: peripheral blood. The DNA of the CDR3 is TGTGCCGGGTGGGACTCTACAGATACGCAGTATTTT. Protein product: CAGWDSTDTQYF.